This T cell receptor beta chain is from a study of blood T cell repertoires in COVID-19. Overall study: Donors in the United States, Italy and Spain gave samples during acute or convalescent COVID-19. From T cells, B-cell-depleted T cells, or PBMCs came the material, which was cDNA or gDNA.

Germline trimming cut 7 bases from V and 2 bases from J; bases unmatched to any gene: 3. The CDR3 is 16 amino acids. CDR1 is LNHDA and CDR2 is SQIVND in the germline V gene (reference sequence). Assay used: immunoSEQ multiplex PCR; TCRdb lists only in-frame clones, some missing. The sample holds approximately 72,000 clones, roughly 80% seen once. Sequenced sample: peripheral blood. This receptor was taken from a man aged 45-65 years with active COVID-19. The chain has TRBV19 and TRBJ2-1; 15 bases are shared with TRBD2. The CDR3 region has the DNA TGTGCCAGTAAAGGGACTAGCGGGGGGCCCTACAATGAGCAGTTCTTC. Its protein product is CASKGTSGGPYNEQFF.